The text below deals with one T cell receptor beta chain. These data are taken from a study of blood T cell repertoires in COVID-19. Study at large: There were acute and convalescent COVID-19 samples, and they came from the United States, Italy and Spain. Nucleic acid was either cDNA or gDNA, and it came from T cells, B-cell-depleted T cells, or PBMCs.

Trimming took 7 bases from V and 3 from J; bases not matched to a gene: 8. The CDR3 consists of 15 residues. Per germline, CDR1 MRHNA and CDR2 SNTAGT. Original data processing: Estimates of nucleated cell counts were drawn from the amplification of reference gene primers. Sequenced by immunoSEQ multiplex PCR; TCRdb stores in-frame clones only, minus some. Clone size and the V and J calls come from that table; the DNA yielded D and trimming. Among roughly 66,000 clones listed, approximately 92% were seen once. This receptor was taken from a human donor with active COVID-19. The donor label of this sample is uncertain. What was sequenced was peripheral blood. This chain connects TRBV6-4 to TRBJ2-1, with 8 bases lining up with TRBD2. The CDR3 region has the DNA TGTGCCAGCACTAGACTAGCGCTGGACTACAATGAGCAGTTCTTC. As protein: CASTRLALDYNEQFF.